Below are 29 T cell receptor beta chains sequenced from a single sample in a study of shared clonotypes between healthy human individuals. Some clones are missing from TCRdb's copy, which holds only in-frame ones; the method was immunoSEQ multiplex PCR. The sample has about 690,000 clones; roughly 87% are singletons. The sample was memory CD8+ T cells from PBMCs. As for subset: CD45RO+ cells pooled with CCR7-negative TemRA cells. The receptors were sampled from a man between 18 and 35 years old in good health. Some clones in this sample may be carry-over from other donors' samples.

The chain links TRBV9 to TRBJ1-2; the match to TRBD1 covers 9 bases. The CDR3 consists of 18 residues. Germline CDR1 is SGDLS and CDR2 is YYNGEE. V dropped 3 bases and J dropped 5; count of bases not matched to a gene: 17. CDR3 region: CASSAPTGGDNPLYGYTF. CDR3 in DNA: TGTGCCAGCAGCGCCCCAACAGGGGGCGATAACCCACTATATGGCTACACCTTC. Supplemented by reference TRBV9 and TRBJ1-2, the full variable domain reads DSGVTQTPKHLITATGQRVTLRCSPRSGDLSVYWYQQSLDQGLQFLIQYYNGEERAKGNILERFSAQQFPDLHSELNLSSLELGDSALYFCASSAPTGGDNPLYGYTFGSGTRLTVV.

About this clone itself: The sample contains more than one DNA sequence encoding this CDR3. This sequence joins TRBV5-6 and TRBJ1-1, with unresolved D. The V end lost 0 bases, the J end lost 2 bases, and 5 bases lay between the germline ends. CDR1 and CDR2 (germline): SGHDT, YYEEEE. This CDR3 comprises 13 residues. CDR3 region: CASSLGGNTEAFF. CDR3 in DNA: TGTGCCAGCAGCTTGGGGGGTAACACTGAAGCTTTCTTT.

The table lists this clone with a count of one. The rearrangement links TRBV19 to TRBJ2-1; D possibly matches TRBD1 or TRBD2 (7 bases each). V lost 5 bases and J lost 6, with 26 bases in between. The CDR3 runs to 18 residues. The germline CDR1 and CDR2 sequences are LNHDA and SQIVND (reference sequence). CDR3 coding DNA: TGTGCCAGTAGTCCGAGACAGGGTGGTAGCGGGTTGCGCAATGAGCAGTTCTTC. Residues: CASSPRQGGSGLRNEQFF.

The chain couples TRBV9 to TRBJ2-3; D is unclear. The V end was cut by 5 bases, the J end by 4 bases, with 8 bases between. This CDR3 spans 12 amino acids. Germline V CDR1 and CDR2: SGDLS, YYNGEE. For the CDR3, the DNA is TGTGCCAGCAGTGATGCAGCAGATACGCAGTATTTT. It translates to CASSDAADTQYF.

The gene calls are TRBV5-4 and TRBJ2-7, with a tentative D call TRBD2 (6 bases). Per germline, CDR1 SGHNT and CDR2 YYREEE (reference sequence). Trimming pared 4 bases from V and 7 bases from J, leaving 18 bases between. The CDR3 length is 14 residues. The CDR3 DNA follows: TGTGCCAGCAGCGACCGGGGGAGGCGTGGGGAGCAGTACTTC. It is translated as CASSDRGRRGEQYF.

The chain uses TRBV28 and TRBJ1-4, with TRBD1 identical over 7 bases. The CDR3 consists of 14 residues. The trim removed 6 bases at V and 9 bases at J, leaving 10 bases unmatched. Per germline, CDR1 MDHEN and CDR2 SYDVKM. Here the CDR3 DNA reads TGTGCCAGCAGCCTGACAGGGTCAAGGCAAAAACTGTTTTTT. Translated, it gives CASSLTGSRQKLFF.

CDR3 nucleotide sequence: TGTGCCATCAGTGAGGGACAGACGAACACCGGGGAGCTGTTTTTT. Protein sequence: CAISEGQTNTGELFF. The genes are TRBV10-3 and TRBJ2-2; D perhaps matches TRBD1 (6 bases). V gave up 2 bases and J gave up 0 bases, with 7 bases separating them. This CDR3 comprises 15 residues. Germline V gene sequence: CDR1 ENHRY, CDR2 SYGVKD.

The rearrangement uses TRBV30 and TRBJ1-5; weak D call: TRBD1 (5 bases). The CDR3 totals 13 residues. The germline V gene encodes CDR1 GTSNPN and CDR2 SVGIG (reference sequence). The V end was cut by 2 bases, the J end by 7 bases, with 12 bases between. This CDR3 is CAWSMGPGQPQHF. The CDR3 region has the DNA TGTGCCTGGAGTATGGGGCCGGGGCAGCCCCAGCATTTT.

The V call is TRBV14, the J call TRBJ2-1; D possibly corresponds to TRBD2 (6 bases). Germline V lookup: CDR1 SGHDN, CDR2 FVKESK. This CDR3 contains 17 residues. The ends were cut back, 1 base at V and 2 bases at J, with 15 bases in the middle. This CDR3 reads CASSQVFRDSTYNEQFF. The CDR3 DNA reads TGTGCCAGCAGCCAAGTTTTCCGGGACTCAACCTACAATGAGCAGTTCTTC.

This clone was detected once. This chain connects TRBV6-6 to TRBJ2-1; the D gene is possibly TRBD2 (7 bases). In germline, CDR1 is MNHNY, CDR2 SVGAGI (reference sequence). The CDR3 contains 16 residues. V was clipped by 4 bases and J by 0 bases, with 13 bases between them. The CDR3 DNA follows: TGTGCCAGCAGTTTTGCAAGGGGGGGCTCCTACAATGAGCAGTTCTTC. It codes for CASSFARGGSYNEQFF.

The chain carries TRBV27 and TRBJ2-2, with 9 bases lining up with TRBD2. J gave up 4 bases and V 8 bases, and 8 bases lay outside the gene matches. Germline V gene lookup returns CDR1 MNHEY and CDR2 SMNVEV (reference sequence). The CDR3 has 15 residues. This chain's CDR3 is CASQLAGASTGELFF. CDR3 coding DNA: TGTGCCAGCCAATTAGCGGGAGCGAGCACCGGGGAGCTGTTTTTT.

V and J are TRBV5-1 and TRBJ1-1; 8 nucleotides align to TRBD1. After removal of 4 bases from V and 1 base from J, the junction contained 3 bases not matched to a gene. Per germline, CDR1 SGHRS and CDR2 YFSETQ. This CDR3 has 14 residues. The CDR3 here is CASSPGQGNTEAFF. The CDR3 bases are TGCGCCAGCAGCCCCGGACAGGGGAACACTGAAGCTTTCTTT.

The chain is built from TRBV25-1 and TRBJ2-7, with D perhaps TRBD1 (6 bases). Deletions cut 4 bases from V and 13 bases from J, with 26 bases between. Germline lookup yields CDR1 MGHDK and CDR2 SYGVNS. The CDR3 is 15 amino acids. The CDR3 coding sequence is TGTGCCAGCAGTGGGACAGCGGACCGGGGAATAGGGGAATACTTC. This translates into CASSGTADRGIGEYF.

This chain links TRBV25-1 with TRBJ2-1, with TRBD2 matching over 7 bases. The CDR3 totals 14 residues. The trim removed 4 bases at V and 8 bases at J, leaving 8 bases unmatched. Germline loops: CDR1 MGHDK, CDR2 SYGVNS. This CDR3 reads CASSAGGSRDEQFF. The CDR3 nucleotides read TGTGCCAGCAGTGCGGGCGGGAGTAGGGATGAGCAGTTCTTC.

The V call is TRBV5-4, the J call TRBJ1-1; D possibly corresponds to TRBD1 (5 bases). The ends were cut back, 4 bases at V and 5 bases at J, with 18 bases in the middle. Germline CDR1 is SGHNT and CDR2 is YYREEE (reference sequence). This CDR3 contains 15 residues. CDR3 nucleotides: TGTGCCAGCAGCCTACCCTCAGGGCCGGGGACTGAAGCTTTCTTT. Amino acids: CASSLPSGPGTEAFF. Full variable domain (remainder filled in from reference TRBV5-4 and TRBJ1-1): ETGVTQSPTHLIKTRGQQVTLRCSSQSGHNTVSWYQQALGQGPQFIFQYYREEENGRGNFPPRFSGLQFPNYSSELNVNALELDDSALYLCASSLPSGPGTEAFFGQGTRLTVV.

This clone appeared a single time. The chain joins TRBV7-2 to TRBJ2-7, with D possibly being TRBD2 (6 bases). In germline, CDR1 is SGHTA, CDR2 FQGNSA. Trimming took 1 base from V and 3 from J, leaving 13 bases between them. This CDR3 has 15 residues. As DNA, the CDR3 is TGTGCCAGCAGCTTAGGAACGGGAGCGTACTACGAGCAGTACTTC. This encodes CASSLGTGAYYEQYF.

The chain is built from TRBV2 and TRBJ2-7; 8 positions match TRBD2. J was trimmed by 3 bases and V by 3 bases; bases with no gene match: 4. This CDR3 has 14 residues. Looked up from germline, CDR1 is SNHLY and CDR2 is FYNNEI. Here the CDR3 DNA reads TGTGCCAGCAGTGAGCGGACTAGCTTCTACGAGCAGTACTTC. It encodes CASSERTSFYEQYF.

The chain joins TRBV29-1 to TRBJ1-1; D gene unclear. V was pared by 4 bases and J by 5 bases, with 14 bases between. The CDR3 runs 13 residues. Per germline, CDR1 SQVTM and CDR2 ANQGSEA. CDR3 amino acids: CSVVEGLSTEAFF. The DNA of the CDR3 is TGCAGCGTTGTGGAGGGTCTGTCGACTGAAGCTTTCTTT.

This chain uses TRBV6-1 with TRBJ1-5; D unclear. This CDR3 is built from 16 residues. Germline CDR1 reads MNHNS; CDR2 reads SASEGT. Deletions cut 3 bases from V and 0 bases from J, with 12 bases between. DNA for the CDR3: TGTGCCAGCAGTGATCTTCTCCGATATAGCAATCAGCCCCAGCATTTT. Translating gives CASSDLLRYSNQPQHF.

The chain combines TRBV7-6 with TRBJ1-4; 8 positions match TRBD1. J gave up 5 bases and V 0 bases, and 8 bases lay outside the gene matches. Germline V CDR1 and CDR2: SGHVS, FNYEAQ. The CDR3 length is 17 residues. CDR3 nucleotides: TGTGCCAGCAGCTTAGCGAACGGACAGGGAGAAAATGAAAAACTGTTTTTT. It codes for CASSLANGQGENEKLFF.

The chain employs TRBV6-5 and TRBJ2-7; TRBD1 might be the D (6 bases). V shed 8 bases and J shed 7 bases, with 21 bases lying between them. CDR1 is MNHEY and CDR2 is SVGAGI in the germline V gene. This CDR3 comprises 14 residues. CDR3: CASVEGVAVIEQYF. The CDR3 nucleotides are TGTGCCAGCGTCGAGGGGGTGGCAGTGATTGAGCAGTACTTC.

V usage is TRBV5-1 and J usage is TRBJ2-7; 8 bases agree with TRBD2. J gave up 7 bases and V 4 bases, and 13 bases lay outside the gene matches. The germline V gene encodes CDR1 SGHRS and CDR2 YFSETQ. The CDR3 is 15 residues long. CDR3 bases: TGCGCCAGCAGCGAATGGCGTAGCGGGAATGGGGAGCAGTACTTC. Its translation is CASSEWRSGNGEQYF.

The J gene is TRBJ2-2, the V gene TRBV15; 7 bases are a match to TRBD1. J lost 1 base, V lost 2 bases, and 1 base had no gene match. The CDR3 contains 15 residues. Germline loops: CDR1 LNHNV, CDR2 YYDKDF (reference sequence). The CDR3 here is CATSRRTGNTGELFF. Here the CDR3 DNA reads TGTGCCACCAGCAGAAGGACAGGGAACACCGGGGAGCTGTTTTTT.

The V and J genes are TRBV29-1 and TRBJ2-2; D gene ambiguous. Germline V gene lookup returns CDR1 SQVTM and CDR2 ANQGSEA. The CDR3 spans 13 residues. V lost 4 bases and J lost 6, with 12 bases in between. CDR3 nucleotide sequence: TGCAGCGTTGTTACCGGGCGAGCCGGGGAGCTGTTTTTT. Its translation: CSVVTGRAGELFF.

The rearrangement links TRBV6-5 to TRBJ2-5; D might be TRBD1 (6 bases). Trimming took 5 bases from V and 2 from J, leaving 15 bases between them. This CDR3 has 15 residues. CDR1 MNHEY and CDR2 SVGAGI come from the germline V gene. The CDR3 is CASSHLGTLQETQYF. CDR3 coding DNA: TGTGCCAGCAGTCACCTTGGGACACTTCAAGAGACCCAGTACTTC.

This clone appeared once. The CDR3 here is CASSPGTLNQPQHF. DNA of the CDR3: TGTGCCAGCAGTCCAGGGACTCTAAATCAGCCCCAGCATTTT. The chain uses TRBV27 and TRBJ1-5, with D perhaps TRBD1 (5 bases). From germline, CDR1 is MNHEY and CDR2 SMNVEV (reference sequence). The CDR3 runs to 14 residues. V was trimmed by 5 bases and J by 4 bases, leaving 12 bases between them.

The CDR3 DNA follows: TGTGCCAGCAGTTACACACAACTTGAAGGCTTCAATGAGCAGTTCTTC. This translates into CASSYTQLEGFNEQFF. The chain has TRBV6-5 and TRBJ2-1; D is ambiguous. Trimming shortened V by 2 bases and J by 6 bases, and 17 bases separated the two germline ends. CDR1 and CDR2 (germline): MNHEY, SVGAGI. The CDR3 has 16 residues.

This chain joins TRBV6-4 and TRBJ2-1; the match to TRBD1 covers 7 bases. V lost 4 bases to trimming and J lost 2 bases; unmatched junction nucleotides: 5. The CDR3 sequence is 15 residues long. Germline-derived CDR1 and CDR2 are MRHNA and SNTAGT. The CDR3: CASSVDRETYNEQFF. In DNA form, the CDR3 reads TGTGCCAGCAGTGTTGACAGGGAGACCTACAATGAGCAGTTCTTC.

V gene TRBV7-9 combines with J gene TRBJ2-6, with TRBD1 matching 8 bases. The V gene end was trimmed by 4 bases and the J gene end by 1 base; junction bases not matched to a gene: 12. The CDR3 contains 19 residues. CDR1 is SEHNR, CDR2 FQNEAQ, per germline (reference sequence). This CDR3 is CASSYWTGKKVSGANVLTF. The CDR3 DNA sequence: TGTGCCAGCAGCTACTGGACAGGGAAAAAGGTTTCTGGGGCCAACGTCCTGACTTTC.